These T cell receptor beta chains were read from a single sample in a study of CD8+ T cells in alopecia areata. The repertoire was sequenced with immunoSEQ multiplex PCR; TCRdb's copy has only in-frame clones and lacks some. The sample lists about 300,000 clones, 58% occurring once. Source: CD4+ T cells sorted from blood, taken at week 24, from a patient treated with tofacitinib. The receptors were gathered from a human donor with alopecia areata. The CDR3 runs from the conserved cysteine through the conserved F or W. The D gene is left open where the match is weak. Part of the rows lack a size; the others show once, few, many or a class for expanded clones.

clone_size,d_call,cdr3_length,j_call,v_call,cdr3_aa,cdr3_nt
few,.,15,TRBJ2-3,TRBV15,CATSRDGQHTDTQYF,TGTGCCACCAGCAGAGACGGACAGCACACAGATACGCAGTATTTT
once,TRBD2,15,TRBJ2-1,TRBV2,CASSDWRGGDNEQFF,TGTGCCAGCAGTGACTGGCGGGGGGGAGACAATGAGCAGTTCTTC
.,.,15,TRBJ2-5,TRBV9,CASSVGGQGMETQYF,TGTGCCAGCAGCGTAGGAGGGCAGGGAATGGAGACCCAGTACTTC
few,.,16,TRBJ1-1,TRBV14,CASSQDGGRLDTEAFF,TGTGCCAGCAGCCAAGACGGGGGAAGGCTGGACACTGAAGCTTTCTTT
.,TRBD1,17,TRBJ1-6,TRBV30,CAWSVDRVWSYNSPLHF,TGTGCCTGGAGTGTGGACAGGGTTTGGTCCTATAATTCACCCCTCCACTTT
.,.,14,TRBJ1-2,TRBV23-1,CASSQQAGRYGYTF,TGCGCCAGCAGTCAACAGGCAGGGCGCTATGGCTACACCTTC
once,TRBD1,18,TRBJ2-6,TRBV7-9,CASSTRTGPPSGANVLTF,TGTGCCAGCAGCACTCGGACAGGTCCCCCCTCTGGGGCCAACGTCCTGACTTTC
.,.,13,TRBJ1-5,TRBV28,CASSFRMGQPQHF,TGTGCCAGCAGTTTCCGAATGGGGCAGCCCCAGCATTTT
.,TRBD2,17,TRBJ2-3,TRBV4-3,CASSQGRSGDDTDTQYF,TGCGCCAGCAGCCAGGGTCGAAGCGGGGATGACACAGATACGCAGTATTTT
.,.,14,TRBJ2-5,TRBV29-1,CSGVLTLPWETQYF,TGCAGCGGTGTATTGACCTTACCGTGGGAGACCCAGTACTTC
.,TRBD2,17,TRBJ2-1,TRBV5-1,CASSPKGTSGGYNEQFF,TGCGCCAGCAGCCCGAAGGGGACTAGCGGAGGGTACAATGAGCAGTTCTTC
.,TRBD1,14,TRBJ2-7,TRBV30,CAWTTGTGSEEQYF,TGTGCCTGGACCACCGGGACAGGGTCGGAAGAGCAGTACTTC
few,.,16,TRBJ2-3,TRBV2,CASSVISQGGPDTQYF,TGTGCCAGCAGTGTAATCTCCCAGGGGGGTCCAGATACGCAGTATTTT
.,.,11,TRBJ2-5,TRBV27,CASSWGPTVYF,TGTGCCAGCAGTTGGGGGCCTACGGTGTACTTC
.,.,12,TRBJ1-4,TRBV6-5,CASRSPSQKLFF,TGTGCCAGCAGATCTCCCTCGCAAAAACTGTTTTTT
.,.,13,TRBJ2-5,TRBV28,CAIRGGGKETQYF,TGTGCCATCCGGGGAGGGGGGAAGGAGACCCAGTACTTC
.,.,15,TRBJ2-7,TRBV30,CAWSGDTGTYAEQYF,TGTGCCTGGAGTGGAGATACAGGAACCTACGCCGAGCAGTACTTC
.,TRBD2,14,TRBJ2-7,TRBV5-1,CASSGTSGSYEQYF,TGCGCCAGCAGCGGGACTAGCGGATCCTACGAGCAGTACTTC
.,.,12,TRBJ1-2,TRBV9,CASSVGVYGYTF,TGTGCCAGCAGCGTTGGAGTGTATGGCTACACCTTC
few,TRBD1,15,TRBJ1-6,TRBV7-2,CASSRTGGYNSPLHF,TGTGCCAGCAGCCGGACAGGGGGGTATAATTCACCCCTCCACTTT
few,TRBD2,16,TRBJ2-7,TRBV4-1,CASSRRWASGGFEQYF,TGCGCCAGCAGCCGGCGATGGGCTAGCGGGGGATTCGAGCAGTACTTC
.,.,15,TRBJ2-3,TRBV7-2,CASSLDGGGTDTQYF,TGTGCCAGCAGCTTAGATGGCGGCGGCACAGATACGCAGTATTTT
.,.,11,TRBJ2-1,TRBV29-1,CSSKGYNEQFF,TGCAGTTCAAAGGGTTACAATGAGCAGTTCTTC
once,TRBD2,18,TRBJ2-7,TRBV5-1,CASSLGPSGGPLSYEQYF,TGCGCCAGCAGCTTGGGTCCTAGCGGGGGGCCGCTGTCCTACGAGCAGTACTTC
.,.,14,TRBJ2-7,TRBV29-1,CSVELSPFGYEQYF,TGCAGCGTTGAACTGAGCCCCTTTGGGTACGAGCAGTACTTC
.,.,12,TRBJ1-1,TRBV5-1,CASINRVPEAFF,TGCGCCAGCATAAACAGGGTCCCTGAAGCTTTCTTT
few,TRBD1,14,TRBJ1-5,TRBV2,CASRDRTGGEPQHF,TGTGCCAGCAGGGATAGGACAGGGGGAGAGCCCCAGCATTTT
once,.,17,TRBJ1-5,TRBV30,CAWSRRGDTLRNQPQHF,TGTGCCTGGAGTAGAAGGGGTGACACCCTAAGGAATCAGCCCCAGCATTTT
.,.,13,TRBJ2-7,TRBV28,CASSYSGRVEQYF,TGTGCCAGCAGTTATTCGGGCAGGGTCGAGCAGTACTTC
.,TRBD1,15,TRBJ2-7,TRBV5-1,CASSRRGQEPDEQYF,TGCGCCAGCAGCCGACGAGGACAGGAGCCAGACGAGCAGTACTTC
.,TRBD2,16,TRBJ2-3,TRBV5-4,CASSLSGGRGTDTQYF,TGTGCCAGCAGCTTGAGCGGGGGCCGAGGCACAGATACGCAGTATTTT
.,TRBD1,16,TRBJ2-2,TRBV11-3,CASSFTDRSSTGELFF,TGTGCCAGCAGCTTCACGGACAGGTCGAGCACCGGGGAGCTGTTTTTT
once,TRBD1,15,TRBJ1-4,TRBV5-1,CASSQGQGPGFTLFF,TGCGCCAGCAGCCAAGGACAGGGCCCTGGATTTACACTGTTTTTT
.,.,18,TRBJ1-1,TRBV18,CASSPIGPSGIGDTEAFF,TGTGCCAGCTCACCGATTGGTCCCTCAGGCATCGGGGACACTGAAGCTTTCTTT
few,.,12,TRBJ1-2,TRBV30,CAWSVTNYGYTF,TGTGCCTGGAGTGTGACTAACTATGGCTACACCTTC
few,.,14,TRBJ2-5,TRBV4-3,CASSQDPAAETQYF,TGCGCCAGCAGCCAAGATCCAGCAGCCGAGACCCAGTACTTC
few,TRBD2,16,TRBJ2-1,TRBV7-8,CASSSPGSGVGDEQFF,TGTGCCAGCAGTTCCCCGGGTAGCGGGGTAGGGGATGAGCAGTTCTTC
.,.,15,TRBJ2-5,TRBV9,CASSVTPDSQETQYF,TGTGCCAGCAGCGTTACCCCGGACAGCCAAGAGACCCAGTACTTC
.,.,13,TRBJ2-7,TRBV29-1,CSVGPRVIYEQYF,TGCAGCGTTGGTCCCAGGGTCATCTACGAGCAGTACTTC
.,.,14,TRBJ2-3,TRBV30,CAWSLGGSTDTQYF,TGTGCCTGGAGTTTAGGCGGCAGCACAGATACGCAGTATTTT
.,TRBD1,16,TRBJ1-2,TRBV7-2,CASSMGQAEGNYGYTF,TGTGCCAGCAGCATGGGACAGGCAGAGGGTAACTATGGCTACACCTTC
.,.,14,TRBJ2-5,TRBV7-2,CASSLVAGRETQYF,TGTGCCAGCAGCTTAGTGGCGGGGAGAGAGACCCAGTACTTC